A single T cell receptor beta chain is shown here with its context. The antigen is undetermined. CDR1 and CDR2 from the germline V gene are LNHDA and SQIVND (reference sequence). Trimming removed 10 bases from V and 4 bases from J, with 17 bases in between. The CDR3 runs to 14 residues. This record comes from a study of shared clonotypes between healthy human individuals. In the original analysis: Junction-only sequences without quality scores came from ImmunoSEQ, so filtering differed. Here immunoSEQ multiplex PCR was the method, and the copy in TCRdb shows in-frame clones only, minus some. The D gene and trimming were derived from the DNA, and the V and J assignments and clone size from that table. This sample carries 1,100,000 or so clones, 75% to 80% of them seen once, and the ten largest clones take approximately 0.56%. Study-level points and caveats: Larger richness was generally estimated for naive than memory subsets. Unshared clonotypes carried lower generation probabilities than those common to all four donors.

The donors were all Caucasian adults (living in Nashville, Tennessee). Source material: memory CD4+ T cells from PBMCs. Subset described: CD45RA-negative fraction. The clonotype originates from a man in his late teens or twenties in good health. Some clones in this sample may be carry-over from other donors' samples. The chain recombines TRBV19 with TRBJ1-3, with D maybe TRBD1 (5 bases). The CDR3, as DNA: TGTGCCACCAACGTTGGGGCAGACGGAAACACCATATATTTT. Translating gives CATNVGADGNTIYF.